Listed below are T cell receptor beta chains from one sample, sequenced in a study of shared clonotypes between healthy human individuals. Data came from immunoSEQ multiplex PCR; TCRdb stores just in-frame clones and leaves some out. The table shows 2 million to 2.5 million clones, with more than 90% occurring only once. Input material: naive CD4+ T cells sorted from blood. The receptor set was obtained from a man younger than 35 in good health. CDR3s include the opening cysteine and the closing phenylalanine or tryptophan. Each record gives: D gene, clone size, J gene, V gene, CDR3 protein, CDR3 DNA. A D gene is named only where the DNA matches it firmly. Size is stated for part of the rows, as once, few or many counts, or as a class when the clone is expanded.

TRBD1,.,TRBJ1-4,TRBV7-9,CASSWDRINEKLFF,TGTGCCAGCAGCTGGGACAGGATTAATGAAAAACTGTTTTTT
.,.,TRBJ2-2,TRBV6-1,CASSEGGFPGELFF,TGTGCCAGCAGTGAAGGCGGGTTTCCCGGGGAGCTGTTTTTT
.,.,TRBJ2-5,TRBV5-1,CASSLDQGWKTQYF,TGCGCCAGCAGCTTGGATCAGGGATGGAAGACCCAGTACTTC
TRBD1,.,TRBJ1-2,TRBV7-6,CASSLGTGLDGYTF,TGTGCCAGCAGCTTAGGGACAGGGTTGGATGGCTACACCTTC
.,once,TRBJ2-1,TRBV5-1,CASSPGNNEQFF,TGCGCCAGCAGCCCTGGAAACAATGAGCAGTTCTTC
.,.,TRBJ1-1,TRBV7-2,CASSLFGMNTEAFF,TGTGCCAGCAGCTTGTTCGGTATGAACACTGAAGCTTTCTTT
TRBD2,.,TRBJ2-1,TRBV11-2,CASTLGPGGAPNEQFF,TGTGCCAGCACCTTAGGTCCGGGAGGGGCCCCCAATGAGCAGTTCTTC
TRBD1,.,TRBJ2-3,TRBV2,CASSTTGGKDTQYF,TGTGCCAGCAGTACGACAGGGGGTAAAGATACGCAGTATTTT
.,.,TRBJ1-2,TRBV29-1,CSVGQGQINYGYTF,TGCAGCGTTGGTCAAGGACAGATTAACTATGGCTACACCTTC
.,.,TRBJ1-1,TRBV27,CASSQRSGVGVTEAFF,TGTGCCAGCAGTCAACGGTCGGGGGTCGGCGTCACTGAAGCTTTCTTT
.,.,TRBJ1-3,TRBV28,CASSLTLSGNTIYF,TGTGCCAGCAGTTTAACCCTTTCTGGAAACACCATATATTTT
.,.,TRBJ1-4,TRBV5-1,CASSFTGYNEKLFF,TGCGCCAGCAGCTTCACAGGTTACAATGAAAAACTGTTTTTT
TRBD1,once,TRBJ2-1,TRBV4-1,CASSQASDRARNEQFF,TGCGCCAGCAGCCAAGCTTCGGACAGGGCACGCAATGAGCAGTTCTTC
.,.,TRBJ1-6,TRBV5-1,CASSSNGDGGNSPLHF,TGCGCCAGCAGCTCCAACGGGGACGGGGGGAATTCACCCCTCCACTTT
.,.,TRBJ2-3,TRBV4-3,CASSQGSTALADTQYF,TGCGCCAGCAGCCAAGGGAGTACGGCTTTGGCAGATACGCAGTATTTT
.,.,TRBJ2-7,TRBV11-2,CASSSPRWGEGYEQYF,TGTGCCAGCAGCTCCCCCCGCTGGGGGGAAGGGTACGAGCAGTACTTC
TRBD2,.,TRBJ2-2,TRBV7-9,CASSPGRSTNTGELFF,TGTGCCAGCAGCCCCGGGAGGAGCACGAACACCGGGGAGCTGTTTTTT
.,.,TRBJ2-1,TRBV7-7,CASSSQMGVNEQFF,TGTGCTAGCAGCTCCCAAATGGGAGTTAATGAGCAGTTCTTC
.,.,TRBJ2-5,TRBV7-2,CASSLGQHDGETQYF,TGTGCCAGCAGCTTAGGACAGCACGATGGCGAGACCCAGTACTTC
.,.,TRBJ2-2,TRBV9,CASSVVQNTGELFF,TGTGCCAGCAGCGTAGTTCAGAACACCGGGGAGCTGTTTTTT
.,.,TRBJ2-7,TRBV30,CAWTPSHATEQYF,TGTGCCTGGACTCCCTCACACGCTACCGAGCAGTACTTC
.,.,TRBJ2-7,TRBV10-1,CASSEGSDIYEQYF,TGCGCCAGCAGTGAGGGCTCAGATATCTACGAGCAGTACTTC
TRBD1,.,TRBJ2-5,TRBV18,CASSPLPGQGETQYF,TGTGCCAGCTCACCGTTGCCTGGACAGGGTGAGACCCAGTACTTC
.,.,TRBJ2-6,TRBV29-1,CSVGGIGANVLTF,TGCAGCGTTGGGGGTATTGGGGCCAACGTCCTGACTTTC
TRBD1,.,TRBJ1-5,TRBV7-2,CASSPKGTGNQPQHF,TGTGCCAGCAGCCCCAAAGGGACAGGGAATCAGCCCCAGCATTTT
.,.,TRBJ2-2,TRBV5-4,CASSPANGVGELFF,TGTGCCAGCAGCCCGGCCAATGGGGTCGGGGAGCTGTTTTTT
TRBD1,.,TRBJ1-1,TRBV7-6,CASSLGLGQGVSSTEAFF,TGTGCCAGCAGCTTAGGTCTCGGACAGGGGGTCTCCAGCACTGAAGCTTTCTTT
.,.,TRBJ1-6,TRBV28,CASSGGSLPLHF,TGTGCCAGCAGCGGGGGGAGCTTGCCCCTCCACTTT
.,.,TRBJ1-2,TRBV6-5,CASREWNYGYTF,TGTGCCAGCAGGGAATGGAACTATGGCTACACCTTC
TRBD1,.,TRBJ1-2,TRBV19,CASSSLQGAVYYGYTF,TGTGCCAGTAGCAGCTTACAGGGGGCCGTGTACTATGGCTACACCTTC
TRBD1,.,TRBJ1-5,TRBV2,CASSGQYSNQPQHF,TGTGCCAGCTCGGGACAGTATAGCAATCAGCCCCAGCATTTT
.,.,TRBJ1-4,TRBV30,CAWDQGSSEKLFF,TGTGCCTGGGATCAAGGATCGAGTGAAAAACTGTTTTTT